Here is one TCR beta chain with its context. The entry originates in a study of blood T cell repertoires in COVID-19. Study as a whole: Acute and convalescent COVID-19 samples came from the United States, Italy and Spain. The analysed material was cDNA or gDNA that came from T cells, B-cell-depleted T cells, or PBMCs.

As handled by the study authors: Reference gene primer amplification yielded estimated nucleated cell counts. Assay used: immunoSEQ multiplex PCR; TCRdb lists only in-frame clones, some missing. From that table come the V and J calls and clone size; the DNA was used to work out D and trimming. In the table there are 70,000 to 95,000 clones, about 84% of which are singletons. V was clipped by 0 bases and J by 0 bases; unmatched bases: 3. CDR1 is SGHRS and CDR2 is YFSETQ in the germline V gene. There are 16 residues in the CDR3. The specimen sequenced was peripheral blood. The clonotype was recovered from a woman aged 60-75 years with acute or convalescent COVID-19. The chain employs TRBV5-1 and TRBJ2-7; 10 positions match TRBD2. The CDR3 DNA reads TGCGCCAGCAGCTTGGTGCTAGCGGGAGCCTCCTACGAGCAGTACTTC. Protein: CASSLVLAGASYEQYF.